These 9 T cell receptor beta chains were all obtained from the same sample, sequenced in a study of CXCR3-negative and CXCR3-positive naive CD8 T cells. Study-level points and caveats: More hydrophobic TRB CDR3s occurred in CXCR3-positive than in CXCR3-negative naive cells.

The libraries of TRB cDNA were prepared using 5' RACE with UMI labels. Each CDR3 protein gets one entry in TCRdb, which reprocessed the 5' RACE reads and gives no DNA. Its listing shows 4,000 to 6,000 distinct CDR3 sequences. Their recognized antigens are unknown. Material: naive CXCR3+ CD8+ T cells from blood. The subset here: CD45RO-CCR7+CD27+CD95- naive CD8+ T cells expressing CXCR3 (TNR3+). The receptor set was obtained from a human donor in good health. Some clones in this sample may be carry-over from other donors' samples.

This chain uses TRBV4-1 with TRBJ2-3; TCRdb designates TRBD2, a call that cannot be tested without DNA. This CDR3 is built from 14 residues. Germline V CDR1 and CDR2: MGHRA, YSYEKL. The CDR3 sequence: CASSQDAASDTQYF.

This chain joins TRBV25-1 and TRBJ2-1; TCRdb reports TRBD2, a call that lacks DNA to check it against. The germline gives CDR1 MGHDK, CDR2 SYGVNS. The CDR3 extends over 15 amino acids. The CDR3 sequence: CASSEPAAPYNEQFF.

This clonotype shows up as medium-sized by frequency. This chain uses TRBV6-6 with TRBJ1-5. Germline values: CDR1 MNHNY, CDR2 SVGAGI (reference sequence). The CDR3 loop spans 13 amino acids. CDR3: CASSYLDSQPQHF.

This clonotype is classed as medium-sized by frequency. This chain uses TRBV7-9 with TRBJ2-5; TCRdb outputs TRBD1, but without DNA this stays unchecked. Germline assignment: CDR1 SEHNR and CDR2 FQNEAQ (reference sequence). The CDR3 spans 14 residues. The chain's CDR3 is CASSTSTGLETQYF.

This clonotype is identified as medium-sized from frequency. The V and J genes are TRBV28 and TRBJ2-7. The CDR3 has 12 residues. Germline CDR1 and CDR2: MDHEN and SYDVKM. The CDR3 reads CASSSLSYEQYF.

The CDR3 reads CASSQDRGGSSGNTIYF. The rearrangement joins TRBV4-3 to TRBJ1-3. The CDR3 totals 17 residues. Germline CDR1 LGHNA, CDR2 YSLEER.

According to its frequency, this clonotype is medium-sized. The chain uses TRBV7-6 and TRBJ1-2. This CDR3 spans 13 amino acids. CDR1 is SGHVS and CDR2 is FNYEAQ in the germline V gene. The CDR3 loop is CASSLESGYGYTF.

Frequency places this clonotype as medium-sized (0.01 to 0.1%). The V gene is TRBV27, the J gene TRBJ2-7; with no DNA, the TCRdb D assignment of TRBD1 cannot be verified. This CDR3 contains 15 residues. The germline V gene encodes CDR1 MNHEY and CDR2 SMNVEV (reference sequence). The CDR3 sequence: CASRPSPGQPREQYF.

Judged by frequency, this clonotype is medium-sized. V gene TRBV29-1 combines with J gene TRBJ2-3; TCRdb returns TRBD1, unconfirmable since there is no DNA. The CDR3 totals 12 residues. Germline V gene lookup returns CDR1 SQVTM and CDR2 ANQGSEA. The CDR3 spells CSARDVSDTQYF.